The clone carrying this T cell receptor (beta chain) was picked up a small number of times. Its antigen is as yet unknown. V was shortened by 2 bases and J by 0 bases, with 8 bases between the two germline ends. This CDR3 has 15 amino acids. Germline V gene data show CDR1 as SGHTA and CDR2 as FQGNSA. The data originate from a study of vaccination and CD4 T cells after COVID-19. Looking at the study overall: The study enrolled six male and four female convalescents, two of whom were Hispanic. Post-COVID draws followed diagnosis by a median approximately 100 days (range 35 to 161).

Indicated treatment: approximately 9-day PBMC culture with coronavirus spike peptide pools or control peptides (ViraFEST assay). Expanded clonotypes were found by TCR sequencing after peptide-pool stimulation (ViraFEST). Cultured CD4+ T-cell DNA underwent Oncomine TCR Beta short-read sequencing. Using its own MiXCR run on the PCR reads, TCRdb lists one record per CDR3 protein. The table has approximately 12,000 distinct CDR3 sequences, roughly 48% seen once. The specimen sequenced was CD4+ T cells from blood, cultured in vitro. The chain carries TRBV7-2 and TRBJ2-1; D not resolved. This TCR came from a human donor who had recovered from COVID-19. This chain's CDR3 is CASSLSIGSYNEQFF. CDR3 DNA sequence: TGTGCCAGCAGCTTAAGTATCGGCTCCTACAATGAGCAGTTCTTC.